This T cell receptor beta chain was documented in a study of regulatory T cells in long-lasting Graves disease. Whole-study findings and limits: Reduced TCR diversity was observed in persistent Graves' patients versus newly diagnosed patients.

V dropped 6 bases and J dropped 8 bases, with 19 bases sitting between them. CDR3 length: 14 amino acids. Time point meaning: newly diagnosed GD, antithyroid drugs for less than 3 months. Isolated PBMC RNA provided the starting material for the TCR library. This clonotype came up many times. Its antigen is not known. Arm-PCR of CDR3 regions and iRepertoire HTBI primers were used to build TCR beta libraries. TCRdb analysed the multiplex PCR reads with MiXCR anew, one entry per CDR3 protein. The sample holds 200,000 to 250,000 distinct CDR3 sequences, about 16% seen once. The rearrangement links TRBV12-3 or TRBV12-4 to TRBJ2-5, with D unclear. The source is a female donor with Graves disease. Sequenced material: peripheral blood mononuclear cells (PBMCs), taken at new diagnosis, from a patient treated with antithyroid drugs. Written as DNA, the CDR3 is TGTGCCAGCAGCCCCAGTGGTACACCAGGAACCCAGTACTTC. It codes for CASSPSGTPGTQYF.